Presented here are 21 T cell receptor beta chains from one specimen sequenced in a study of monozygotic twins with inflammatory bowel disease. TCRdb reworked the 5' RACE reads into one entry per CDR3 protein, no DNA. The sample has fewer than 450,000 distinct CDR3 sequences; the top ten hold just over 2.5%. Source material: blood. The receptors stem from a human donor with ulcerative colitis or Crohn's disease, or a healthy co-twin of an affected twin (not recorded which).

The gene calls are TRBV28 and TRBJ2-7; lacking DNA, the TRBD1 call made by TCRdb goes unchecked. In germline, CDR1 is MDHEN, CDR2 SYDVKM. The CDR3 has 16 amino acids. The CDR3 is CASRKEGSLSSYEQYF. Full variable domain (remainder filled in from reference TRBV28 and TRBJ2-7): DVKVTQSSRYLVKRTGEKVFLECVQDMDHENMFWYRQDPGLGLRLIYFSYDVKMKEKGDIPEGYSVSREKKERFSLILESASTNQTSMYLCASRKEGSLSSYEQYFGPGTRLTVT.

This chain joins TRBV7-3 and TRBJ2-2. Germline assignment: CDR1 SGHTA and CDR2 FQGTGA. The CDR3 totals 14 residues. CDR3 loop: CASSLNSNTGELFF.

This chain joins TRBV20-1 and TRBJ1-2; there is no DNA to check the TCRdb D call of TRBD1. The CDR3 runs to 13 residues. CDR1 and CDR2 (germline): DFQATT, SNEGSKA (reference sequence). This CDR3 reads CSARAQGSYGYTF.

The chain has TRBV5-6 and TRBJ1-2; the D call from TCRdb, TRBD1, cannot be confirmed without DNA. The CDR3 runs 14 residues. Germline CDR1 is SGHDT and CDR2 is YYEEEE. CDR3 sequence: CASSLEQGVYGYTF.

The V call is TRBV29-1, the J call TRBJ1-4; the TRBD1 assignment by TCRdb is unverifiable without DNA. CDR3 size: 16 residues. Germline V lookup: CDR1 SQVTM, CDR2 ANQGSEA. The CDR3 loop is CSVRTNYRGLYEKLFF. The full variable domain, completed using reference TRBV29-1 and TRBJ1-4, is SAVISQKPSRDICQRGTSLTIQCQVDSQVTMMFWYRQQPGQSLTLIATANQGSEATYESGFVIDKFPISRPNLTFSTLTVSNMSPEDSSIYLCSVRTNYRGLYEKLFFGSGTQLSVL.

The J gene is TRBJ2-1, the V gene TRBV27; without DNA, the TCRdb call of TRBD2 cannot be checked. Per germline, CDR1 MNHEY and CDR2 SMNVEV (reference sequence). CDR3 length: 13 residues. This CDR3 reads CATKRADYNEQFF.

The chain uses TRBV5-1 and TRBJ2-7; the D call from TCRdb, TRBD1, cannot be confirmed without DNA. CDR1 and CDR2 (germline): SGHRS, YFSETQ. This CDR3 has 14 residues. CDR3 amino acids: CATSVGRGAYEQYF. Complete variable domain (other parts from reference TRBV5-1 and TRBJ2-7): KAGVTQTPRYLIKTRGQQVTLSCSPISGHRSVSWYQQTPGQGLQFLFEYFSETQRNKGNFPGRFSGRQFSNSRSEMNVSTLELGDSALYLCATSVGRGAYEQYFGPGTRLTVT.

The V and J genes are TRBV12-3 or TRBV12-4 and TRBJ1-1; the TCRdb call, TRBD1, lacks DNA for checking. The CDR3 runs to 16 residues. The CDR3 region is CASSSYRGREYTEAFF.

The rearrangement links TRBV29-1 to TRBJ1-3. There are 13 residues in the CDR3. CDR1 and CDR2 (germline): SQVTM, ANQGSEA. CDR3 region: CSVEHSPGNTIYF.

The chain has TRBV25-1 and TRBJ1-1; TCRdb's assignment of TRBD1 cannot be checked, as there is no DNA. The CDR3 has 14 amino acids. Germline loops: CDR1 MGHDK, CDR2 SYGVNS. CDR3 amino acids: CASSVAGGDTEAFF.

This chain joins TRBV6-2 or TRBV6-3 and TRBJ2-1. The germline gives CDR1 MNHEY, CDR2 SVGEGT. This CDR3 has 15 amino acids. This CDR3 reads CASSFTRSSYNEQFF.

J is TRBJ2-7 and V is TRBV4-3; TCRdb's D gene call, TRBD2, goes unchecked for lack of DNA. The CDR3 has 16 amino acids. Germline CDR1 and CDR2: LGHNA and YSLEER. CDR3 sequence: CASSQELLAGAYEQYF.

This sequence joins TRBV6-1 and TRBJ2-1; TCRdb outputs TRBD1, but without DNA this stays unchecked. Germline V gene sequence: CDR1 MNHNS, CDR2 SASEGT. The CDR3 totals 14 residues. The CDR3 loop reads CASSDQQGFNEQFF.

The CDR3 spells CASSRDLKYGYTF. The V call is TRBV11-2, the J call TRBJ1-2; the D call of TRBD1 rests on TCRdb alone, since no DNA is present to check it. Per germline, CDR1 SGHAT and CDR2 FQNNGV. The CDR3 contains 13 residues.

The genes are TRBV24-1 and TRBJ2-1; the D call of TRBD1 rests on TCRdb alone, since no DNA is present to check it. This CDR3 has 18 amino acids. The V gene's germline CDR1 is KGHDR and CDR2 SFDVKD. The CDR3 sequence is CATSDLRAGRTTYNEQFF.

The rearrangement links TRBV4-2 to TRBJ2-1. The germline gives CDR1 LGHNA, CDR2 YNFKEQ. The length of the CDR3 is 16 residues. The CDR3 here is CASSQDQAIRGDEQFF.

The CDR3 region is CASSSGAGNTINF. The chain uses TRBV6-5 and TRBJ1-3; no DNA is available, so the TRBD1 call from TCRdb remains unchecked. The CDR3 has 13 residues. Germline values: CDR1 MNHEY, CDR2 SVGAGI.

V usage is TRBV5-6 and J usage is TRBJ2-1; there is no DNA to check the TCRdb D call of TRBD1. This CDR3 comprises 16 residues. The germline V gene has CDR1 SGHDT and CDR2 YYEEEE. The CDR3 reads CASSLGVTYPDNEQFF.

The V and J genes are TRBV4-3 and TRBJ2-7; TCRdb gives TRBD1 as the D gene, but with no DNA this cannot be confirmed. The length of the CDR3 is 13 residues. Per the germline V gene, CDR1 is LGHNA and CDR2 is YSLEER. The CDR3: CASSQGTTYEQYF.

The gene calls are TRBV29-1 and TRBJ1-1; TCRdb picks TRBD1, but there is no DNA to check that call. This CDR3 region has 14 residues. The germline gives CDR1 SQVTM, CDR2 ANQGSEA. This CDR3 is CSVEDLRLPDEAFF.

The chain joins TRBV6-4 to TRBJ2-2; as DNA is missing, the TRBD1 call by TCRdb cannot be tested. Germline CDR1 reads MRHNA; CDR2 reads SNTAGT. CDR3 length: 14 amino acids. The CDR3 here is CASSRDRNTGELFF.